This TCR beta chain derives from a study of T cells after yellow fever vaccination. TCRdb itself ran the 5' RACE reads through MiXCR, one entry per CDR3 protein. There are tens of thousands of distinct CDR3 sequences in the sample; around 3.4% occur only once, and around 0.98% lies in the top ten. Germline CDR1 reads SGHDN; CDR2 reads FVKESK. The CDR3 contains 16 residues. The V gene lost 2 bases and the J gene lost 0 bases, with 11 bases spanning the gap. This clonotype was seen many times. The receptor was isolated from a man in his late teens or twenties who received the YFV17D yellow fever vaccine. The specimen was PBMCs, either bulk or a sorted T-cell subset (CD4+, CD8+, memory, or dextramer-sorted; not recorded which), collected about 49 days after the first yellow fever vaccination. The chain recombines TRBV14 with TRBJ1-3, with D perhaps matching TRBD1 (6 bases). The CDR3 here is CASSQWGRGSGNTIYF. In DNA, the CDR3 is TGTGCCAGCAGCCAATGGGGCAGGGGCTCTGGAAACACCATATATTTT.